Listed here are 5 T cell receptor beta chains from one sample, sequenced in a study of T-cell reconstitution after alpha-beta-depleted transplantation in children (dated by TCRdb to about 2016). This sample's treatment or condition label indicates: allogeneic hematopoietic cell transplantation with graft depleted of TCRalphabeta T cells and CD19 B cells. The protocol used for the library was PCR. Reads for this sample came from an Illumina HiSeq 2500. TCR library preparation used molecular barcoding, with unique molecular identifiers applied to normalize quantification of the TCRbeta repertoire. TCRdb cleaned the public reads at Q25 with fastp, built clones with MiXCR and kept in-frame beta chains. Rows are unified per CDR3 protein, each entry keeping the most common DNA and genes. Counted in this sample were 900,000 or so distinct CDR3 sequences; roughly 15% of them appeared once. The ten largest clones take up approximately 5% of the sample.

The source was PBMCs, mostly from graft donor cells, collected 360 days after TCRalphabeta/CD19-depleted stem cell transplant. These receptors originate from a male patient younger than 18 who had a stem cell transplant for acute lymphoblastic leukemia, so the T cells may come from the graft donor.

This clonotype was seen just once. As DNA, the CDR3 is TGCGCCAGCAGTGACGGACTAGCGAACACCGGGGAGCTGTTTTTT. This sequence encodes CASSDGLANTGELFF. The chain couples TRBV10-2 to TRBJ2-2; 7 bases line up with TRBD2. The CDR3 runs to 15 residues. V lost 3 bases and J lost 0; bases outside the gene matches: 1. CDR1 WSHSY and CDR2 SAAADI come from the germline V gene.

The count of this clonotype is one. V and J are TRBV5-1 and TRBJ2-7; the D call may be TRBD1 or TRBD2 (5 bases each). Germline CDR1 is SGHRS and CDR2 is YFSETQ. V lost 1 base and J lost 3, with 11 bases in between. The length of the CDR3 is 14 residues. The CDR3: CASSLSRDLYEQYF. CDR3 in DNA: TGCGCCAGCAGCTTGTCCAGGGACCTCTACGAGCAGTACTTC.

This clonotype has only a few counts. The chain combines TRBV7-8 with TRBJ2-7; 12 bases line up with TRBD2. CDR1 is SGHVS, CDR2 FQNEAQ, per germline. The CDR3 is 16 amino acids. Trimming at V came to 5 bases and at J to 7 bases, leaving 12 bases not matched to a gene. The CDR3 nucleotides are TGTGCCAGCAGCCATGATAGGGGGCTAGCGGGAGGGGAGCAGTACTTC. Its translation: CASSHDRGLAGGEQYF.

The chain employs TRBV6-5 and TRBJ1-1; D may be TRBD1 (6 bases). Germline V gene data show CDR1 as MNHEY and CDR2 as SVGAGI. This CDR3 comprises 14 residues. The V gene lost 7 bases and the J gene lost 3 bases, with 15 bases spanning the gap. The CDR3 region is CASTTRGRDTEAFF. CDR3 nucleotide sequence: TGTGCCAGCACTACCCGGGGGCGCGACACTGAAGCTTTCTTT.

The chain has TRBV7-6 and TRBJ2-7, with 14 nucleotides matching TRBD2. V lost 5 bases, J lost 6 bases, and 6 bases stayed unmatched. The germline V gene encodes CDR1 SGHVS and CDR2 FNYEAQ. The CDR3 covers 15 residues. DNA of the CDR3: TGTGCCAGCAGCGACGGACTAGCGGGAGGAAGCGAGCAGTACTTC. Translating gives CASSDGLAGGSEQYF.